The 15 T cell receptor beta chains presented below share a single source sample, sequenced in a study of OX40 agonist ivuxolimab in advanced cancers. Repertoires were generated with immunoSEQ multiplex PCR, while TCRdb's copy carries only in-frame clones and drops some. The sample lists approximately 63,000 clones, 80% to 90% seen once, with under 7.5% in the top ten. Specimen: CD4+ or CD8+ T cells sorted from blood, collected in a trial of the OX40 agonist ivuxolimab. These receptors all stem from an adult with an advanced solid tumor such as melanoma, head and neck, liver or kidney cancer.

This chain connects TRBV27 to TRBJ1-5; 7 bases align to TRBD1. This CDR3 has 17 residues. Germline loops: CDR1 MNHEY, CDR2 SMNVEV (reference sequence). The J segment lost 4 bases and the V segment lost 2 bases, leaving 11 bases of the junction unmatched. In DNA, the CDR3 is TGTGCCAGCAGTTTAAGATTCGGCGACAGGGCAAATCAGCCCCAGCATTTT. Encoded protein: CASSLRFGDRANQPQHF.

The chain links TRBV4-2 to TRBJ2-7; 14 bases are a match to TRBD2. CDR1 is LGHNA, CDR2 YNFKEQ, per germline. The CDR3 runs 15 residues. The V gene end was trimmed by 3 bases and the J gene end by 6 bases; junction bases not matched to a gene: 4. For the CDR3, the DNA is TGTGCCAGCAGCCAGACTAGCGGGGGGGCATCCGAGCAGTACTTC. It is translated as CASSQTSGGASEQYF.

The V gene is TRBV9, the J gene TRBJ2-3; TRBD2 is a possible D gene (6 bases). V was clipped by 0 bases and J by 0 bases, with 14 bases between them. The length of the CDR3 is 17 residues. CDR1 SGDLS and CDR2 YYNGEE come from the germline V gene. As DNA, the CDR3 is TGTGCCAGCAGCGTAGACCCCGGAGGGCCCAGCACAGATACGCAGTATTTT. The encoded protein is CASSVDPGGPSTDTQYF. Full variable domain (remainder filled in from reference TRBV9 and TRBJ2-3): DSGVTQTPKHLITATGQRVTLRCSPRSGDLSVYWYQQSLDQGLQFLIQYYNGEERAKGNILERFSAQQFPDLHSELNLSSLELGDSALYFCASSVDPGGPSTDTQYFGPGTRLTVL.

The CDR3 reads CAWNVGVVNTEAFF. DNA for the CDR3: TGTGCCTGGAACGTGGGGGTAGTTAACACTGAAGCTTTCTTT. This rearrangement joins TRBV30 to TRBJ1-1; the D gene is possibly TRBD1 (5 bases). The CDR3 extends over 14 amino acids. Germline V gene lookup returns CDR1 GTSNPN and CDR2 SVGIG (reference sequence). Between the trimmed V and J ends, which lost 4 bases and 2 bases, there was a span of 14 bases.

The rearrangement links TRBV13 to TRBJ2-7; TRBD2 matches 8 bases. CDR1 is PRHDT and CDR2 is FYEKMQ in the germline V gene (reference sequence). Germline trimming cut 6 bases from V and 3 bases from J; bases unmatched to any gene: 13. This CDR3 has 16 residues. CDR3 protein: CASRAGTGGIFYEQYF. DNA of the CDR3: TGTGCCAGCAGAGCCGGGACGGGGGGGATTTTCTACGAGCAGTACTTC.

Only one count was recorded for this clone. V and J are TRBV7-2 and TRBJ2-7, with a possible D match to TRBD2 (6 bases). This CDR3 region has 15 residues. With 1 base removed from V and 3 bases from J, the gap between germline ends came to 13 bases. Per germline, CDR1 SGHTA and CDR2 FQGNSA. The CDR3 bases are TGTGCCAGCAGCTTAGTCGGTGGAGGGGTCTACGAGCAGTACTTC. It codes for CASSLVGGGVYEQYF.

V gene TRBV15 combines with J gene TRBJ1-2, with D maybe TRBD1 (5 bases). Trimming removed 1 base from V and 3 bases from J, with 9 bases in between. The germline CDR1 and CDR2 sequences are LNHNV and YYDKDF (reference sequence). This CDR3 spans 14 amino acids. This CDR3 is CATSRGLGDYGYTF. The CDR3 DNA reads TGTGCCACCAGCAGAGGTCTGGGGGACTATGGCTACACCTTC. The variable domain in full, completed from reference TRBV15 and TRBJ1-2, reads DAMVIQNPRYQVTQFGKPVTLSCSQTLNHNVMYWYQQKSSQAPKLLFHYYDKDFNNEADTPDNFQSRRPNTSFCFLDIRSPGLGDTAMYLCATSRGLGDYGYTFGSGTRLTVV.

With respect to this clone: This CDR3 is also generated by other DNA sequences in the sample. CDR3 residues: CASSGFTGSTEAFF. The CDR3 DNA reads as TGTGCCAGCAGTGGCTTCACAGGAAGCACTGAAGCTTTCTTT. This sequence joins TRBV25-1 and TRBJ1-1; the D gene is possibly TRBD1 (5 bases). From germline, CDR1 is MGHDK and CDR2 SYGVNS. Trimming shortened V by 4 bases and J by 4 bases, and 13 bases separated the two germline ends. This CDR3 region has 14 residues.

The V and J genes are TRBV9 and TRBJ1-1, with a weak D call TRBD1 (5 bases). Germline V CDR1 and CDR2: SGDLS, YYNGEE. The CDR3 extends over 14 amino acids. Between the trimmed V and J ends, which lost 0 bases and 4 bases, there was a span of 10 bases. The CDR3 DNA reads TGTGCCAGCAGCGTAGTTTGGGGGGGCACTGAAGCTTTCTTT. It is translated as CASSVVWGGTEAFF.

This chain joins TRBV5-4 and TRBJ1-6, with D perhaps matching TRBD1 (6 bases). The CDR3 is made up of 13 amino acids. Trimming took off 2 bases at V and 7 bases at J, with 7 bases between the two ends. The V gene's germline CDR1 is SGHNT and CDR2 YYREEE (reference sequence). This chain's CDR3 is CASSLDRNSPLHF. CDR3 sequence (DNA): TGTGCCAGCAGCTTAGACAGGAATTCACCCCTCCACTTT.

The chain couples TRBV6-5 to TRBJ2-7; 7 bases agree with TRBD1. The CDR3 runs to 15 residues. Trimming took 5 bases from V and 3 from J; bases not matched to a gene: 10. Per germline, CDR1 MNHEY and CDR2 SVGAGI. The CDR3 bases are TGTGCCAGCAGTGCCCCCCGACAGGGCAGCTACGAGCAGTACTTC. It encodes CASSAPRQGSYEQYF.

This chain joins TRBV2 and TRBJ2-3; TRBD2 aligns across 11 bases. This CDR3 region has 15 residues. After removal of 4 bases from V and 0 bases from J, the junction contained 0 bases not matched to a gene. Germline values: CDR1 SNHLY, CDR2 FYNNEI. The CDR3 DNA follows: TGTGCCAGCAGTGGGACTAGCGGGAGCACAGATACGCAGTATTTT. It is translated as CASSGTSGSTDTQYF.

A note on this clone: The junction departs from the called germline gene at one end, perhaps through a read error. The CDR3: CASSLAGTEDVF. In DNA, the CDR3 is TGTGCCAGCAGCTTGGCCGGGACCGAGGATGTCTTC. The chain recombines TRBV5-4 with TRBJ2-1, with D possibly being TRBD1 or TRBD2 (5 bases each). CDR1 and CDR2 from the germline V gene are SGHNT and YYREEE (reference sequence). The CDR3 length is 12 residues.

The chain links TRBV7-3 to TRBJ2-7, with D tentatively TRBD1 or TRBD2 (5 bases each). Between the trimmed V and J ends, which lost 2 bases and 0 bases, there was a span of 17 bases. The germline V gene has CDR1 SGHTA and CDR2 FQGTGA. This CDR3 contains 17 residues. CDR3 nucleotides: TGTGCCAGCAGCTTATTGGCAGGGAGTTTTATCTCCTACGAGCAGTACTTC. Protein product: CASSLLAGSFISYEQYF.

The chain couples TRBV29-1 to TRBJ1-1; D unresolved. This CDR3 is built from 13 residues. V lost 6 bases and J 0 bases, leaving 11 bases between the germline ends. CDR1 and CDR2 (germline): SQVTM, ANQGSEA. CDR3 sequence (DNA): TGCAGCGTGACTACACCCTTGAACACTGAAGCTTTCTTT. As protein: CSVTTPLNTEAFF.